This T cell receptor beta chain emerged from a study of T cell responses to AZD1222 COVID-19 vaccine. Study-level findings and limits: Clonal diversity may have been underestimated, and the donors were mostly white British, with more females than males. Samples come after the peak T cell response, not at day 14.

Sequencing used immunoSEQ multiplex PCR; TCRdb keeps in-frame clones, though not all of them. The table lists some 90,000 clones, around nine tenths of them singletons. For this clone: Its antigen is undetermined.

Second doses were pooled across both intervals (about 4 or about 12 weeks). This clonotype originated in an adult who received the AZD1222 COVID-19 vaccine. Sequenced here: peripheral blood, sampled 28 days after the second AZD1222 dose.

The CDR3, as DNA: TGCGCCAGCAGCTTTCAGGGGGGGAATGAAAAACTGTTTTTT. Its protein is CASSFQGGNEKLFF. This chain connects TRBV5-1 to TRBJ1-4; 7 bases line up with TRBD1. Germline V gene sequence: CDR1 SGHRS, CDR2 YFSETQ. This CDR3 contains 14 residues. With 2 bases clipped from V and 5 bases from J, the junction kept 3 bases outside the gene matches. Using reference TRBV5-1 and TRBJ1-4 for the parts outside the CDR3, the full variable domain is KAGVTQTPRYLIKTRGQQVTLSCSPISGHRSVSWYQQTPGQGLQFLFEYFSETQRNKGNFPGRFSGRQFSNSRSEMNVSTLELGDSALYLCASSFQGGNEKLFFGSGTQLSVL.